Sequencing of this T cell receptor beta chain was carried out in a study of T cell responses to AZD1222 COVID-19 vaccine. Repertoires were generated with immunoSEQ multiplex PCR, while TCRdb's copy carries only in-frame clones and drops some. The sample comprises 150,000 to 200,000 clones, 90% to 95% of which are singletons, and 4% to 5.5% rests with the top ten. This CDR3 region has 12 residues. The V gene's germline CDR1 is SEHNR and CDR2 FQNEAQ (reference sequence). The V and J ends lost 8 bases and 6 bases respectively, with 11 bases between them. V is TRBV7-9 and J is TRBJ2-1, with D possibly being TRBD1 (5 bases). The sequencing used peripheral blood, collected 28 days after the second AZD1222 dose. The TCR comes from an adult who received the AZD1222 COVID-19 vaccine. CDR3 loop: CASGRTSNEQFF. The CDR3 DNA follows: TGTGCCAGCGGCCGGACAAGCAATGAGCAGTTCTTC.